This TCR beta chain derives from a study of blood T cell repertoires in COVID-19. Germline V lookup: CDR1 MNHEY, CDR2 SMNVEV (reference sequence). CDR3 length: 11 residues. The V and J ends lost 9 bases and 6 bases respectively, with 9 bases between them. Clones were sequenced by immunoSEQ multiplex PCR, and TCRdb holds only the in-frame ones, with some missing. This sample carries 300,000 to 350,000 clones, over 75% of them seen once, and the ten largest clones take more than 5%. The specimen sequenced was PBMCs or T cells enriched from blood (not recorded which). The receptor comes from a man between 25 and 39 years old who had recovered from COVID-19. The chain links TRBV27 to TRBJ2-1; weak D call: TRBD2 (5 bases). The CDR3 loop reads CASRTVNEQFF. Written as DNA, the CDR3 is TGTGCCAGTAGGACTGTCAATGAGCAGTTCTTC.